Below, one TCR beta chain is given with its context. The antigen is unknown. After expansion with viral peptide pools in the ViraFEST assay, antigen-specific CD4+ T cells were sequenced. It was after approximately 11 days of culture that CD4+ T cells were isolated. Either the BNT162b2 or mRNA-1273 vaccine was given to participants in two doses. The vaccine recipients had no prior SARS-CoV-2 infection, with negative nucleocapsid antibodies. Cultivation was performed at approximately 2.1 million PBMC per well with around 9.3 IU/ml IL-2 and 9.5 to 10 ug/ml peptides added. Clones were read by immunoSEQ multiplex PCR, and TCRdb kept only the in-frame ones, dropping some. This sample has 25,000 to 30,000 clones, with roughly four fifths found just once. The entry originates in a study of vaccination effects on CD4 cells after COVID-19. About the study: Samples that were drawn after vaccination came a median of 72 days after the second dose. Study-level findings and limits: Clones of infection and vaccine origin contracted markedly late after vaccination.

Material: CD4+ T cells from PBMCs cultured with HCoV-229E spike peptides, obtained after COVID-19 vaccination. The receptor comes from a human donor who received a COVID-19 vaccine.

The CDR3 DNA follows: TGTGCCAGCAGTTCCTCCTGGACAGAAAACATCTACACCTTC. Translating gives CASSSSWTENIYTF. V gene TRBV6-5 combines with J gene TRBJ1-2, with a weak D call TRBD1 (6 bases). V shed 4 bases and J shed 10 bases, with 19 bases lying between them. The CDR3 consists of 14 residues. The V gene's germline CDR1 is MNHEY and CDR2 SVGAGI.